The 27 T cell receptor beta chains in this list originate from one sample, sequenced in a study of vaccination effects on CD4 cells after COVID-19. Measured with immunoSEQ multiplex PCR; TCRdb has only the in-frame clones, and not every one. This table has 30,000 to 45,000 clones, under 75% appearing once. Before sequencing, viral peptide pools were used by the ViraFEST assay to expand antigen-specific CD4+ T cells. The culture ran for about 11 days, and then CD4+ T cells were isolated. Absence of prior SARS-CoV-2 infection characterized the vaccine recipients, who showed negative nucleocapsid antibodies. These TCRs' antigens remain unknown. Source: CD4+ T cells from PBMCs cultured with SARS-CoV-2 spike peptides, taken before COVID-19 vaccination. These receptors all come from a human donor who received a COVID-19 vaccine.

The chain recombines TRBV9 with TRBJ2-2; D remains unclear. This CDR3 contains 13 residues. Between the trimmed V and J ends, which lost 3 bases and 2 bases, there was a span of 5 bases. In germline, CDR1 is SGDLS, CDR2 YYNGEE. The CDR3 reads CASSGFNTGELFF. CDR3 coding DNA: TGTGCCAGCAGCGGTTTCAACACCGGGGAGCTGTTTTTT.

This clone has more than one count but fewer than ten. The V and J genes are TRBV7-2 and TRBJ1-5; TRBD1 aligns across 8 bases. Germline V gene sequence: CDR1 SGHTA, CDR2 FQGNSA. With V trimmed by 1 base and J by 1 base, 12 bases remained unmatched. CDR3 length: 19 residues. The CDR3 protein is CASSLVGQGASKSNQPQHF. The CDR3 DNA reads TGTGCCAGCAGCTTAGTAGGGCAGGGGGCAAGTAAGAGCAATCAGCCCCAGCATTTT.

This chain uses TRBV28 with TRBJ2-3; 8 nucleotides line up with TRBD2. CDR1 and CDR2 (germline): MDHEN, SYDVKM. This CDR3 comprises 15 residues. V dropped 5 bases and J dropped 4; count of bases not matched to a gene: 8. CDR3 coding DNA: TGTGCCAGCAGTCCCCCCGCGGGGGGCGCAGATACGCAGTATTTT. Protein sequence: CASSPPAGGADTQYF. The full variable domain, completed using reference TRBV28 and TRBJ2-3, is DVKVTQSSRYLVKRTGEKVFLECVQDMDHENMFWYRQDPGLGLRLIYFSYDVKMKEKGDIPEGYSVSREKKERFSLILESASTNQTSMYLCASSPPAGGADTQYFGPGTRLTVL.

The chain carries TRBV11-3 and TRBJ1-1; 7 bases are a match to TRBD1. The germline V gene has CDR1 SGHNT and CDR2 YENEEA. The J segment lost 0 bases and the V segment lost 2 bases, leaving 3 bases of the junction unmatched. The CDR3 loop spans 15 amino acids. The CDR3 region is CASSLQGQMNTEAFF. CDR3 coding DNA: TGTGCCAGCAGCTTACAGGGACAGATGAACACTGAAGCTTTCTTT.

Written as DNA, the CDR3 is TGTGCCAGCACGCGCGGGGGCCCCGGGGATACGCAGTATTTT. Amino acids: CASTRGGPGDTQYF. The V gene is TRBV7-3, the J gene TRBJ2-3; D possibly corresponds to TRBD2 (7 bases). Trimming left V 7 bases short and J 6 bases short, with 17 bases between. Germline lookup yields CDR1 SGHTA and CDR2 FQGTGA. The CDR3 contains 14 residues.

The V call is TRBV10-3, the J call TRBJ2-7; 7 bases match TRBD2. Per germline, CDR1 ENHRY and CDR2 SYGVKD. V gave up 4 bases and J gave up 0 bases; unmatched junction bases: 3. This CDR3 region has 14 residues. The CDR3 sequence: CAISGPGGSYEQYF. The CDR3 DNA reads TGTGCCATCAGTGGTCCGGGAGGCTCCTACGAGCAGTACTTC.

The chain links TRBV11-3 to TRBJ2-7, with TRBD1 matching 9 bases. Germline assignment: CDR1 SGHNT and CDR2 YENEEA. V gave up 0 bases and J gave up 4 bases; unmatched junction bases: 7. This CDR3 comprises 16 residues. CDR3: CASSLETGQGTYEQYF. Written as DNA, the CDR3 is TGTGCCAGCAGCTTAGAAACCGGACAGGGGACTTACGAGCAGTACTTC.

This clone was seen only a few times. This chain links TRBV5-4 with TRBJ1-1; D gene ambiguous. The CDR3 length is 12 residues. Germline V gene sequence: CDR1 SGHNT, CDR2 YYREEE (reference sequence). The V and J ends lost 4 bases and 3 bases respectively, with 7 bases between them. The DNA for the CDR3 is TGTGCCAGCAGCGCCCGGGACACTGAAGCTTTCTTT. This translates into CASSARDTEAFF.

The chain recombines TRBV6-5 with TRBJ2-7; 7 bases map to TRBD1. The germline CDR1 and CDR2 sequences are MNHEY and SVGAGI. J lost 3 bases, V lost 3 bases, and 8 bases had no gene match. There are 15 residues in the CDR3. The CDR3 region is CASSYRKTGSYEQYF. The CDR3 bases are TGTGCCAGCAGTTATCGGAAGACAGGGAGCTACGAGCAGTACTTC.

The chain uses TRBV6-5 and TRBJ2-3; perhaps D is TRBD1 or TRBD2 (5 bases each). Trimming shortened V by 6 bases and J by 2 bases, and 6 bases separated the two germline ends. The CDR3 loop spans 12 amino acids. CDR1 and CDR2 (germline): MNHEY, SVGAGI. CDR3 nucleotide sequence: TGTGCCAGCAGGGGGGACACAGATACGCAGTATTTT. This encodes CASRGDTDTQYF.

This clone has only a few counts. The chain combines TRBV28 with TRBJ1-1, with D maybe TRBD1 (6 bases). Trimming pared 1 base from V and 6 bases from J, leaving 12 bases between. Germline CDR1 and CDR2: MDHEN and SYDVKM. The CDR3 contains 14 residues. The chain's CDR3 is CASSLYLQGPEAFF. In DNA form, the CDR3 reads TGTGCCAGCAGTTTATACCTACAGGGACCTGAAGCTTTCTTT.

The chain employs TRBV29-1 and TRBJ2-7; tentatively, D is TRBD2 (6 bases). The CDR3 spans 15 residues. In germline, CDR1 is SQVTM, CDR2 ANQGSEA. V was shortened by 2 bases and J by 6 bases, with 20 bases between the two germline ends. The CDR3 nucleotides are TGCAGCGTTGAAAGAGCGGGCGGGAATCAACTCGAGCAGTACTTC. Amino acids: CSVERAGGNQLEQYF.

This clone was counted between two and nine times. The rearrangement uses TRBV5-6 and TRBJ1-1, with unresolved D. With 5 bases removed from V and 1 base from J, the gap between germline ends came to 6 bases. The CDR3 covers 12 residues. Germline CDR1 SGHDT, CDR2 YYEEEE. The CDR3, as DNA: TGTGCCAGCAGAGTCTGGAACACTGAAGCTTTCTTT. This sequence encodes CASRVWNTEAFF.

The chain is built from TRBV6-5 and TRBJ2-2; 7 nucleotides match TRBD1. Germline CDR1 and CDR2: MNHEY and SVGAGI. This CDR3 contains 15 residues. The ends lost 5 bases at V and 5 bases at J; junction bases unmatched: 8. The CDR3 DNA reads as TGTGCCAGCAGTCCGAACCCAGGGGGAACCGGGGAGCTGTTTTTT. Residues: CASSPNPGGTGELFF.

This clone is a singleton in its sample. V usage is TRBV5-6 and J usage is TRBJ2-3, with 11 positions matching TRBD1. J was trimmed by 3 bases and V by 4 bases; bases with no gene match: 7. The CDR3 is 16 residues long. Germline loops: CDR1 SGHDT, CDR2 YYEEEE. The CDR3 DNA reads TGTGCCAGCAGCCCCGGACAGGGGGCGTCTACAGATACGCAGTATTTT. It codes for CASSPGQGASTDTQYF.

In its sample, this clone was seen a few times. The J gene is TRBJ1-4, the V gene TRBV10-3, with D perhaps matching TRBD1 (6 bases). Germline V lookup: CDR1 ENHRY, CDR2 SYGVKD. Trimming removed 3 bases at V and 13 bases at J, with 21 bases between. The CDR3 is made up of 15 amino acids. The CDR3 DNA reads as TGTGCCATCAGTGACCCCACAGGGTCCCGTGCGGGACTGTTTTTT. Encoded protein: CAISDPTGSRAGLFF.

V usage is TRBV12-3 or TRBV12-4 and J usage is TRBJ1-2, with TRBD1 as a possible D gene (5 bases). The CDR3 length is 13 residues. With 6 bases removed from V and 2 bases from J, the gap between germline ends came to 10 bases. The CDR3 is CASSLDSNYGYTF. The CDR3 nucleotides are TGTGCCAGCAGCCTAGACAGCAACTATGGCTACACCTTC.

The V call is TRBV27, the J call TRBJ1-1, with D hard to call. V dropped 2 bases and J dropped 2 bases, with 12 bases sitting between them. The CDR3 is made up of 15 amino acids. Germline V gene data show CDR1 as MNHEY and CDR2 as SMNVEV (reference sequence). CDR3 region: CASSLRSQLNTEAFF. CDR3 bases: TGTGCCAGCAGTTTACGGTCGCAGTTAAACACTGAAGCTTTCTTT.

The chain uses TRBV15 and TRBJ2-1; possible D gene TRBD1, 7 bases. The germline gives CDR1 LNHNV, CDR2 YYDKDF (reference sequence). V shed 5 bases and J shed 6 bases, with 20 bases lying between them. The CDR3 contains 16 residues. This CDR3 reads CATSSKQGRLSNEQFF. The CDR3 DNA follows: TGTGCCACCAGCTCCAAACAGGGGAGGTTGTCCAATGAGCAGTTCTTC. Complete variable domain (other parts from reference TRBV15 and TRBJ2-1): DAMVIQNPRYQVTQFGKPVTLSCSQTLNHNVMYWYQQKSSQAPKLLFHYYDKDFNNEADTPDNFQSRRPNTSFCFLDIRSPGLGDTAMYLCATSSKQGRLSNEQFFGPGTRLTVL.

The rearrangement links TRBV2 to TRBJ1-5; possible D gene TRBD1, 5 bases. V lost 4 bases and J 7 bases, leaving 8 bases between the germline ends. This CDR3 region has 12 residues. Per germline, CDR1 SNHLY and CDR2 FYNNEI. CDR3 nucleotide sequence: TGTGCCAGCAGTGGGGAGGGGCAGCCCCAGCATTTT. This translates into CASSGEGQPQHF.

The chain joins TRBV11-2 to TRBJ2-3; D not resolved. The V and J ends lost 4 bases and 5 bases respectively, with 10 bases between them. Germline assignment: CDR1 SGHAT and CDR2 FQNNGV. The CDR3 has 13 residues. The chain's CDR3 is CASSSGPKDTQYF. The CDR3, as DNA: TGTGCCAGCAGCTCTGGCCCAAAAGATACGCAGTATTTT. Drawing the rest from reference TRBV11-2 and TRBJ2-3, the complete variable domain is EAGVAQSPRYKIIEKRQSVAFWCNPISGHATLYWYQQILGQGPKLLIQFQNNGVVDDSQLPKDRFSAERLKGVDSTLKIQPAKLEDSAVYLCASSSGPKDTQYFGPGTRLTVL.

The chain couples TRBV7-2 to TRBJ2-3; D not certain. Trimming stripped 4 bases from V and 0 bases from J, with 8 bases between. CDR1 is SGHTA, CDR2 FQGNSA, per germline. CDR3 length: 14 residues. This chain's CDR3 is CASSSSLSTDTQYF. DNA of the CDR3: TGTGCCAGCAGCTCCTCCCTTAGCACAGATACGCAGTATTTT.

V usage is TRBV6-2 or TRBV6-3 and J usage is TRBJ2-2; D not certain. Germline CDR1 is MNHEY and CDR2 is SVGEGT. Trimming left V 2 bases short and J 6 bases short, with 13 bases between. This CDR3 has 15 residues. In nucleotides, the CDR3 is TGTGCCAGCAGTTACAAGCGCGCGATCCCCGGGGAGCTGTTTTTT. It translates to CASSYKRAIPGELFF.

The genes are TRBV28 and TRBJ2-6; possibly TRBD1 for D (6 bases). The length of the CDR3 is 18 residues. Germline V gives CDR1 MDHEN, CDR2 SYDVKM. V lost 5 bases and J lost 2, with 19 bases in between. The CDR3 is CASSPWTVTPPGANVLTF. The CDR3 nucleotides are TGTGCCAGCAGTCCGTGGACAGTTACCCCTCCTGGGGCCAACGTCCTGACTTTC.

The genes are TRBV6-2 or TRBV6-3 and TRBJ2-7; 9 positions agree with TRBD1. The length of the CDR3 is 15 residues. The J segment lost 7 bases and the V segment lost 5 bases, leaving 12 bases of the junction unmatched. The germline gives CDR1 MNHEY, CDR2 SVGEGT. CDR3 sequence (DNA): TGTGCCAGCAGTACTATAGGGACAGGGACACGGGAGCAGTACTTC. Amino acids: CASSTIGTGTREQYF.

V usage is TRBV6-1 and J usage is TRBJ1-1, with D unresolved. The CDR3 length is 15 residues. CDR1 and CDR2 from the germline V gene are MNHNS and SASEGT. Trimming stripped 1 base from V and 4 bases from J, with 13 bases between. DNA for the CDR3: TGTGCCAGCAGTGAAGTTTCAGGCTTCGGCACTGAAGCTTTCTTT. Translated, it gives CASSEVSGFGTEAFF.

The genes are TRBV7-2 and TRBJ1-1; no clear D gene. Trimming took 1 base from V and 1 from J, leaving 22 bases between them. The CDR3 has 19 residues. Germline V CDR1 and CDR2: SGHTA, FQGNSA. CDR3 nucleotides: TGTGCCAGCAGCTTAGTCTCCCCCCAGAAATACCAAGGGAACACTGAAGCTTTCTTT. This sequence encodes CASSLVSPQKYQGNTEAFF.